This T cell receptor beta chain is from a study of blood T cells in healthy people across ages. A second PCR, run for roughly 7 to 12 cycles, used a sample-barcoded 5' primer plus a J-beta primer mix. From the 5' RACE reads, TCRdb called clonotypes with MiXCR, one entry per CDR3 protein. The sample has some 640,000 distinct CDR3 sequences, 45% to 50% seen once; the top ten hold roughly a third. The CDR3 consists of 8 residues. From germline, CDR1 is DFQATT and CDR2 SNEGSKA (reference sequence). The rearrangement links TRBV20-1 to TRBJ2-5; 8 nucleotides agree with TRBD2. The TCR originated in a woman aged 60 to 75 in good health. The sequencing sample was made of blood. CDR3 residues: CNREGQYF. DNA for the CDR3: TGCAATCGGGAGGGGCAGTACTTC.